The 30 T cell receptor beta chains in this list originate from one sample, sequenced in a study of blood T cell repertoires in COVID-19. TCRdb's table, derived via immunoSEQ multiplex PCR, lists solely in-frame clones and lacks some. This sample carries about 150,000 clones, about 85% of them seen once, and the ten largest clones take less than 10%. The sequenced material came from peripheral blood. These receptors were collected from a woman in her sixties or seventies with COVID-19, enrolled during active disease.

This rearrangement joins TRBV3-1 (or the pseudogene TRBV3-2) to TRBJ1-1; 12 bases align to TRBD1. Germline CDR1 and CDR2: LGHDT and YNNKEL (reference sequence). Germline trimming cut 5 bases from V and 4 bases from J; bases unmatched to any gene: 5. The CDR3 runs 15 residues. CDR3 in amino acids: CASSRDRGPGTEAFF. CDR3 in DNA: TGTGCCAGCAGCAGGGACAGGGGGCCGGGCACTGAAGCTTTCTTT.

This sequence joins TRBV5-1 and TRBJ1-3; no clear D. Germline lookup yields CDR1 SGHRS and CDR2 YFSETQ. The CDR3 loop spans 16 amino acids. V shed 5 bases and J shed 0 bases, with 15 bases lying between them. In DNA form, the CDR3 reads TGCGCCAGCAGTCCCGACATGATTAGCTCTGGAAACACCATATATTTT. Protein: CASSPDMISSGNTIYF.

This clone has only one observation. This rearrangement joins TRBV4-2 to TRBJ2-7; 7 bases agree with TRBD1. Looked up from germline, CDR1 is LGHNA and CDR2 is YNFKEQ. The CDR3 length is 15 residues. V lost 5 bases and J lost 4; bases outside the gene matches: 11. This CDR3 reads CASSNPRDRFYEQYF. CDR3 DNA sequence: TGTGCCAGCAGCAACCCCCGGGACAGATTTTACGAGCAGTACTTC.

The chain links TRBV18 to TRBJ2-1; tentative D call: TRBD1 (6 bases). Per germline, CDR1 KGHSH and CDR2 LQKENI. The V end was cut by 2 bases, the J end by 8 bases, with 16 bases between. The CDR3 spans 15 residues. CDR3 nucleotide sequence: TGTGCCAGCTCACCAAAACAGGGCCCGGGATATGAGCAGTTCTTC. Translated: CASSPKQGPGYEQFF.

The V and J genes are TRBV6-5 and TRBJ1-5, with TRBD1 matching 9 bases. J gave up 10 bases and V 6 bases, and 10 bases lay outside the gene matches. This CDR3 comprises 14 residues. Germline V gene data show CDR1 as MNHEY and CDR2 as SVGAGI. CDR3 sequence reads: CASRDTGGLNPQHF. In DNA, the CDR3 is TGTGCCAGCAGGGACACAGGGGGCCTAAACCCCCAGCATTTT.

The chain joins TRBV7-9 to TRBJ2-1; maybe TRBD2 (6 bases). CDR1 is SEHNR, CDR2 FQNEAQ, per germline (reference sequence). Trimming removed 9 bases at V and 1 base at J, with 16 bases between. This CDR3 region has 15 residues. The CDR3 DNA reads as TGTGCCAGTCGGGAGTGGGAAGGATCCTACAATGAGCAGTTCTTC. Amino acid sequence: CASREWEGSYNEQFF.

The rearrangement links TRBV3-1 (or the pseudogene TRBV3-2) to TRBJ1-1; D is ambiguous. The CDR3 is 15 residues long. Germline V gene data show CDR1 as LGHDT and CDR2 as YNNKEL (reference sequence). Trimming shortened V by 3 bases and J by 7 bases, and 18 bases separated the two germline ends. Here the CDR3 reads CASSQIGRGLFEAFF. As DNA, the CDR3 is TGTGCCAGCAGCCAGATCGGTAGAGGGCTTTTTGAAGCTTTCTTT.

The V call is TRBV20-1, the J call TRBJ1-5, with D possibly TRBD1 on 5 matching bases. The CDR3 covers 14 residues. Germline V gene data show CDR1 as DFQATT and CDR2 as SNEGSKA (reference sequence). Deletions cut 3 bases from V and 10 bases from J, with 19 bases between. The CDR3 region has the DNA TGCAGTGCTAGTCGAGGCCGCGCGGGGGGTCCCCAGCATTTT. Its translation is CSASRGRAGGPQHF.

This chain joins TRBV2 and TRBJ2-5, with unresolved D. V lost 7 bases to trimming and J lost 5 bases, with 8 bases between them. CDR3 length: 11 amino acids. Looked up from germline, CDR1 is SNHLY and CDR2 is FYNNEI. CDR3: CASTLGETQYF. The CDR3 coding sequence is TGTGCCAGCACATTGGGCGAGACCCAGTACTTC.

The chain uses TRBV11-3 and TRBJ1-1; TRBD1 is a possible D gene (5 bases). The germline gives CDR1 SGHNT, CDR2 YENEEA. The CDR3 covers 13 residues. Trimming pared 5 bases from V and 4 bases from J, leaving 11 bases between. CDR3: CASSKQGGTEAFF. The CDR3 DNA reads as TGTGCCAGCAGCAAGCAGGGCGGCACTGAAGCTTTCTTT.

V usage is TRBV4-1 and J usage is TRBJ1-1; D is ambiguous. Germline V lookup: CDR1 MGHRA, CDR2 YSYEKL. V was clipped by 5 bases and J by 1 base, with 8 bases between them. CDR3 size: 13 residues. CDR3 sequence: CASSERQNTEAFF. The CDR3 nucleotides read TGCGCCAGCAGCGAGCGCCAGAACACTGAAGCTTTCTTT.

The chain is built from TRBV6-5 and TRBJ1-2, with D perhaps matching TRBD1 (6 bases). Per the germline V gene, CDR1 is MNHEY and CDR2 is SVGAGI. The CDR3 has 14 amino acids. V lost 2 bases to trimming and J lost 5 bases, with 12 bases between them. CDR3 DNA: TGTGCCAGCAGTTACCAACAGGGCGGGTATGGCTACACCTTC. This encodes CASSYQQGGYGYTF.

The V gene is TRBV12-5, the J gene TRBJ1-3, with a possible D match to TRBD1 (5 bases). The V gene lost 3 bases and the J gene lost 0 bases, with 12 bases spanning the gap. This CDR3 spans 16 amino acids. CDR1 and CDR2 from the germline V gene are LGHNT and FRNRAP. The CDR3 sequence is CASGLDSRSSGNTIYF. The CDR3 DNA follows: TGTGCTAGTGGTTTAGACAGCCGGTCCTCTGGAAACACCATATATTTT. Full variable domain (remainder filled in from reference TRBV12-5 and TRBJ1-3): DARVTQTPRHKVTEMGQEVTMRCQPILGHNTVFWYRQTMMQGLELLAYFRNRAPLDDSGMPKDRFSAEMPDATLATLKIQPSEPRDSAVYFCASGLDSRSSGNTIYFGEGSWLTVV.

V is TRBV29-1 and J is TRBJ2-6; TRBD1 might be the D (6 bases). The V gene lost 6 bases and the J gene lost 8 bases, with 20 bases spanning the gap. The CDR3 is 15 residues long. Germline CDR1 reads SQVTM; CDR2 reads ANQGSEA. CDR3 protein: CSVAPQGVRTNVLTF. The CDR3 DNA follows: TGCAGCGTCGCCCCACAGGGAGTAAGGACCAACGTCCTGACTTTC.

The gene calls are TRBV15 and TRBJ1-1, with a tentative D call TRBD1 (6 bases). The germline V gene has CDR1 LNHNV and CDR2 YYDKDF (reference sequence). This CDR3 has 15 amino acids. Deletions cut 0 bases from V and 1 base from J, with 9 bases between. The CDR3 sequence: CATSRDSGQNTEAFF. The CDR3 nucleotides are TGTGCCACCAGCAGAGATTCGGGACAGAACACTGAAGCTTTCTTT.

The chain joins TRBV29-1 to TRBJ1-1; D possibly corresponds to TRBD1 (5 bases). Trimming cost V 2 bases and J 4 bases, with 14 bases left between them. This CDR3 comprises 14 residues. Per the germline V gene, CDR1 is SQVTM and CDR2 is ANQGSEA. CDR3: CSVERLGGSTEAFF. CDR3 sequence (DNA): TGCAGCGTTGAACGTCTCGGGGGAAGCACTGAAGCTTTCTTT.

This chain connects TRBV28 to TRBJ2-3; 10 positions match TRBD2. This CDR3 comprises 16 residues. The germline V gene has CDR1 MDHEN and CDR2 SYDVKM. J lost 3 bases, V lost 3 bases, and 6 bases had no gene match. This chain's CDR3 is CASSFPSGRRTDTQYF. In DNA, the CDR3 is TGTGCCAGCAGTTTCCCTAGCGGGAGAAGGACAGATACGCAGTATTTT.

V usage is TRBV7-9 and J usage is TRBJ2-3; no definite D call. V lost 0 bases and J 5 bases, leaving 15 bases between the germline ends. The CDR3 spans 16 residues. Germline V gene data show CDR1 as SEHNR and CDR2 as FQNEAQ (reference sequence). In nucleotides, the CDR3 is TGTGCCAGCAGCTTAGCGTCCAGCAGGTTTATAGATACGCAGTATTTT. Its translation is CASSLASSRFIDTQYF.

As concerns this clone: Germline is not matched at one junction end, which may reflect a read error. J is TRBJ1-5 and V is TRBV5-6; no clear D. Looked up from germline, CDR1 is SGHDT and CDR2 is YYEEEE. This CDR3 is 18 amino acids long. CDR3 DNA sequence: TGTGCCAACAGCTCGGGGTATGGGGTTGGAGTAGGCAATCAGCCCCAGCATTTT. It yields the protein CANSSGYGVGVGNQPQHF.

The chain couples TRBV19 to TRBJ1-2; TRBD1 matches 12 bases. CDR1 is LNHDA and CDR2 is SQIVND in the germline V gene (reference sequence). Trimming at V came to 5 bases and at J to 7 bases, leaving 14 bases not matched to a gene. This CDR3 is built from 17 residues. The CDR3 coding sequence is TGTGCCAGTAGTTCAACCGGGACAGGGGGCATGATCGGTGGCTACACCTTC. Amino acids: CASSSTGTGGMIGGYTF.

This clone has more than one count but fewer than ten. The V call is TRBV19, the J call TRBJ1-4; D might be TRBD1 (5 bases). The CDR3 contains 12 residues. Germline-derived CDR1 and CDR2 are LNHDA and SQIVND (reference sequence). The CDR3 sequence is CASGIRSEKLFF. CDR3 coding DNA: TGTGCTTCAGGGATCCGTAGCGAAAAACTGTTTTTT.

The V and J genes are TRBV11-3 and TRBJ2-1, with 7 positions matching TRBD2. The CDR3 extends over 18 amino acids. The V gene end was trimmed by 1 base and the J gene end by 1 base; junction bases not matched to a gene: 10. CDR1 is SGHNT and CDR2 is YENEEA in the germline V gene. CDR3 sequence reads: CASSLVLAERSSYNEQFF. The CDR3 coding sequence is TGTGCCAGCAGCTTAGTTCTAGCGGAGAGGTCATCCTACAATGAGCAGTTCTTC.

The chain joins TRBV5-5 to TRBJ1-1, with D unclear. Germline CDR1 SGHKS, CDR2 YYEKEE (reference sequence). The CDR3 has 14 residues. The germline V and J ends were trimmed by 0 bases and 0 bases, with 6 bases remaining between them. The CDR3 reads CASSLAAVNTEAFF. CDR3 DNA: TGTGCCAGCAGCTTGGCCGCGGTGAACACTGAAGCTTTCTTT.

The CDR3 bases are TGTGCCAGCAGTTACTCGGGGCGTGGCTACACCTTC. It codes for CASSYSGRGYTF. The chain is built from TRBV6-5 and TRBJ1-2; TRBD1 is a possible D gene (5 bases). The CDR3 runs 12 residues. Per the germline V gene, CDR1 is MNHEY and CDR2 is SVGAGI. Trimming removed 0 bases from V and 7 bases from J, with 6 bases in between.

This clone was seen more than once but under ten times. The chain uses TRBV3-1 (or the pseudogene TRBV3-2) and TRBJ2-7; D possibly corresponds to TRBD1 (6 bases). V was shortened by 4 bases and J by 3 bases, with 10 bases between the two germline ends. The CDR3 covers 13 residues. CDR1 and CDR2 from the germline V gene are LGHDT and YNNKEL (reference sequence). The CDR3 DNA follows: TGTGCCAGCAGCCCCCGGACAGTCTACGAGCAGTACTTC. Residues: CASSPRTVYEQYF.

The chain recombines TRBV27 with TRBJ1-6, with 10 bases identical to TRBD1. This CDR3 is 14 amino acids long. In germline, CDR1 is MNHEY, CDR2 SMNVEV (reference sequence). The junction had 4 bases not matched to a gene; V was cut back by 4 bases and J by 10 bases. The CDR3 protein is CASSWTGGGSPLHF. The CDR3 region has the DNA TGTGCCAGCAGTTGGACAGGGGGGGGCTCACCCCTCCACTTT.

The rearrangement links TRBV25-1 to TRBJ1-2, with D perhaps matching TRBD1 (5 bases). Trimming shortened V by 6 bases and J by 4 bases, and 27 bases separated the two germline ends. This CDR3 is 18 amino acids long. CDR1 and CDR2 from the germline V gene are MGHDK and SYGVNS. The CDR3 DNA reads TGTGCCAGCAGCCTCGGCGTCCCCGGGGGTTCAAGAGGCTATGGCTACACCTTC. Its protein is CASSLGVPGGSRGYGYTF.

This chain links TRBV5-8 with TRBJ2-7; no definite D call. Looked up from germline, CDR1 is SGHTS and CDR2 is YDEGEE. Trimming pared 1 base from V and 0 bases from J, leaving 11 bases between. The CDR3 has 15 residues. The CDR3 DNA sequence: TGTGCCAGCAGCTTGCGTGACACAGCCTCCTACGAGCAGTACTTC. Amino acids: CASSLRDTASYEQYF. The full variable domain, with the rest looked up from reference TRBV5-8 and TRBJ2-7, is EAGVTQSPTHLIKTRGQQATLRCSPISGHTSVYWYQQALGLGLQFLLWYDEGEERNRGNFPPRFSGRQFPNYSSELNVNALELEDSALYLCASSLRDTASYEQYFGPGTRLTVT.

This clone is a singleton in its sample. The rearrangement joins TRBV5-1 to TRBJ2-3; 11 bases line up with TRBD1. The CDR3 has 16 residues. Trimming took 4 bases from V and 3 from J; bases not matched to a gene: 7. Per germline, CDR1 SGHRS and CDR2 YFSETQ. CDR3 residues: CASSLTGQGATDTQYF. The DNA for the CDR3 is TGCGCCAGCAGCCTTACCGGACAGGGGGCAACAGATACGCAGTATTTT. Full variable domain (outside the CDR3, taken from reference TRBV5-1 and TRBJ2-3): KAGVTQTPRYLIKTRGQQVTLSCSPISGHRSVSWYQQTPGQGLQFLFEYFSETQRNKGNFPGRFSGRQFSNSRSEMNVSTLELGDSALYLCASSLTGQGATDTQYFGPGTRLTVL.

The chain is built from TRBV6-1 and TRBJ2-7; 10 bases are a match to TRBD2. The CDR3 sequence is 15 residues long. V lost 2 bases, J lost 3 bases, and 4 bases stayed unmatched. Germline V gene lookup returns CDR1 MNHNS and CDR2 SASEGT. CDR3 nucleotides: TGTGCCAGCAGTGAAATGGGACTAGCGAACTACGAGCAGTACTTC. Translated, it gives CASSEMGLANYEQYF.